The rows below give T cell receptor beta chains drawn from one sample of a study of blood T cell repertoires in COVID-19. Sequenced by immunoSEQ multiplex PCR; TCRdb stores in-frame clones only, minus some. The sample has about 310,000 clones; approximately 90% are singletons. Sample: peripheral blood. These receptors all come from a man aged 18 to 29 with active or convalescent COVID-19. Each CDR3 is given with its conserved first and last residue.

J: TRBJ2-7
V: TRBV5-1
CDR3: CASSLAGQGAWEQYF

J: TRBJ2-2
V: TRBV27
CDR3: CASSSRGTGELFF

J: TRBJ2-3
V: TRBV4-2
CDR3: CASSQIHSVTDTQYF

J: TRBJ1-5
V: TRBV28
CDR3: CASSLRDRVKNSNQPQHF

J: TRBJ1-6
V: TRBV27
CDR3: CASSFGSRGNSPLHF

J: TRBJ1-1
V: TRBV19
CDR3: CASSIAGRGTEAFF

J: TRBJ1-2
V: TRBV7-8
CDR3: CASSFLTSGGYTF

J: TRBJ1-4
V: TRBV29-1
CDR3: CSVGGLGGEKLFF

J: TRBJ1-2
V: TRBV24-1
CDR3: CATSDSGQGAKSNYGYTF

J: TRBJ1-6
V: TRBV18
CDR3: CASSRDSQRSPLHF

J: TRBJ2-1
V: TRBV4-1
CDR3: CASSQGYRESDEQFF

J: TRBJ2-1
V: TRBV10-2
CDR3: CASSALAGGNEQFF

J: TRBJ2-1
V: TRBV15
CDR3: CATSRARDEQFF

J: TRBJ1-6
V: TRBV7-6
CDR3: CASSYRDRDSPLHF

J: TRBJ2-1
V: TRBV7-2
CDR3: CASSFWARDNEQFF

J: TRBJ1-2
V: TRBV21-1
CDR3: CATLKGGDHGYTF

J: TRBJ1-1
V: TRBV6-5
CDR3: CASSLSRDMNTEAFF

J: TRBJ2-7
V: TRBV5-4
CDR3: CASSLGLAGDEQYF

J: TRBJ2-2
V: TRBV9
CDR3: CASSVESSSITGELFF

J: TRBJ1-1
V: TRBV27
CDR3: CASSSHYGGARTEAFF

J: TRBJ2-5
V: TRBV4-1
CDR3: CASSHNQETQYF

J: TRBJ1-1
V: TRBV15
CDR3: CATSRGQNTEAFF

J: TRBJ2-3
V: TRBV28
CDR3: CASSLGGRKDTQYF

J: TRBJ2-1
V: TRBV5-1
CDR3: CASSFSGSRANEQFF

J: TRBJ2-2
V: TRBV4-1
CDR3: CASSQPPGGQVNTGELFF

J: TRBJ2-7
V: TRBV27
CDR3: CASSLTPGIYEQYF

J: TRBJ2-2
V: TRBV13
CDR3: CASSHTEKDTGELFF

J: TRBJ1-1
V: TRBV13
CDR3: CASSLDERGTEAFF

J: TRBJ2-5
V: TRBV9
CDR3: CASSQAEPEETQYF

J: TRBJ1-3
V: TRBV15
CDR3: CATSDDRAGNTIYF

J: TRBJ1-2
V: TRBV7-2
CDR3: CASSSPGQGQGYTF

J: TRBJ1-5
V: TRBV2
CDR3: CASRVQAWQPQHF

J: TRBJ1-4
V: TRBV27
CDR3: CASSLSKWGELFF

J: TRBJ1-2
V: TRBV27
CDR3: CASSFQPDGGFYGYTF

J: TRBJ1-2
V: TRBV6-5
CDR3: CASKGQGDYGYTF

J: TRBJ2-1
V: TRBV27
CDR3: CASSLMAGDHNEQFF

J: TRBJ2-7
V: TRBV5-1
CDR3: CASKRREGHYEQYF

J: TRBJ1-5
V: TRBV7-8
CDR3: CASSLRTGEGQPQHF